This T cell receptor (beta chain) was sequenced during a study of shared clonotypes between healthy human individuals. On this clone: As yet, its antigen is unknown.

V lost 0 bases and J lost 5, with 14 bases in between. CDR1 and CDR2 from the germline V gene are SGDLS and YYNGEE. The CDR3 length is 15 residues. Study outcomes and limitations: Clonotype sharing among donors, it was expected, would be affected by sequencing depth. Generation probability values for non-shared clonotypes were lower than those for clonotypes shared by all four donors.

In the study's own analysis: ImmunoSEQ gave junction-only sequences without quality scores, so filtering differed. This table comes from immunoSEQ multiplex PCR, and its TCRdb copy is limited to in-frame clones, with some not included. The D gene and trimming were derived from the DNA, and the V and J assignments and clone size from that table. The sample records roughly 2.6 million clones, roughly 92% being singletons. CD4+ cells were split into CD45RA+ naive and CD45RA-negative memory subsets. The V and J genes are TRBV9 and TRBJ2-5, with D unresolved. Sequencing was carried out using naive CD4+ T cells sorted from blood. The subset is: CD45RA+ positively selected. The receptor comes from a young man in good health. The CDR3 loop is CASSVEGWVGETQYF. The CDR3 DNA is TGTGCCAGCAGCGTAGAGGGCTGGGTCGGGGAGACCCAGTACTTC.